These 32 T cell receptor beta chains were sequenced from one sample in a study of T cells after posttransplantation cyclophosphamide. Assay: immunoSEQ multiplex PCR; the TCRdb copy retains only in-frame clones and omits some. The table shows 12,000 or so clones, with 81% occurring only once. Methotrexate plus calcineurin inhibitor accompanied controls' myeloablative marrow transplants; sampling was 1 year later. The sequenced sample was PBMCs, obtained 350 to 400 days after allogeneic stem cell transplant with calcineurin inhibitor and methotrexate. These receptors were obtained from a male patient in his thirties who received an allogeneic stem cell transplant from an unrelated donor, was CMV-positive, and had acute GVHD only. Some of these T cells may belong to the graft donor.

This clone was detected a few times. J is TRBJ1-6 and V is TRBV4-1; D is undetermined. Per the germline V gene, CDR1 is MGHRA and CDR2 is YSYEKL. Trimming took 4 bases from V and 5 from J, leaving 15 bases between them. The CDR3 extends over 16 amino acids. CDR3 sequence (DNA): TGCGCCAGCAGCCCCATAGGCAGGCAGGATAATTCACCCCTCCACTTT. It codes for CASSPIGRQDNSPLHF.

A few counts support this clone. The chain recombines TRBV5-1 with TRBJ1-4; tentative D call: TRBD1 (6 bases). CDR3 length equals 14 residues. Trimming stripped 4 bases from V and 7 bases from J, with 14 bases between. In germline, CDR1 is SGHRS, CDR2 YFSETQ. CDR3 amino acids: CASSRTASGEKLFF. CDR3 DNA sequence: TGCGCCAGCAGCCGGACAGCTTCTGGTGAAAAACTGTTTTTT.

The V and J genes are TRBV5-6 and TRBJ2-1; 8 nucleotides agree with TRBD1. V shed 4 bases, J shed 5 bases, and the junction held 17 bases outside the gene matches. Per the germline V gene, CDR1 is SGHDT and CDR2 is YYEEEE. This CDR3 region has 18 residues. In DNA form, the CDR3 reads TGTGCCAGCAGCCCCTTCCCAGGGGGCTGGGCCCTCCACAATGAGCAGTTCTTC. It is translated as CASSPFPGGWALHNEQFF.

The chain carries TRBV7-9 and TRBJ1-2, with 7 bases lining up with TRBD1. Looked up from germline, CDR1 is SEHNR and CDR2 is FQNEAQ (reference sequence). Trimming took 5 bases from V and 1 from J; bases not matched to a gene: 7. The CDR3 covers 15 residues. CDR3 DNA sequence: TGTGCCAGCAGCCCACAGGGGAGATATAACTATGGCTACACCTTC. Protein product: CASSPQGRYNYGYTF.

The rearrangement links TRBV5-4 to TRBJ2-7; 8 bases fit TRBD1. Germline lookup yields CDR1 SGHNT and CDR2 YYREEE (reference sequence). This CDR3 has 14 amino acids. V lost 1 base to trimming and J lost 2 bases; unmatched junction nucleotides: 2. The CDR3 region is CASSLWDRTYEQYF. CDR3 DNA: TGTGCCAGCAGCTTGTGGGACAGGACCTACGAGCAGTACTTC.

The chain couples TRBV25-1 to TRBJ1-5; D unresolved. Trimming cost V 1 base and J 7 bases, with 14 bases left between them. Germline assignment: CDR1 MGHDK and CDR2 SYGVNS. The CDR3 loop spans 15 amino acids. This CDR3 reads CASSEFGGNSQPQHF. CDR3 DNA: TGTGCCAGCAGTGAATTCGGAGGGAACTCCCAGCCCCAGCATTTT.

This sequence joins TRBV27 and TRBJ2-7, with D perhaps TRBD1 (5 bases). In germline, CDR1 is MNHEY, CDR2 SMNVEV (reference sequence). CDR3 size: 12 residues. V shed 5 bases and J shed 3 bases, with 8 bases lying between them. The CDR3 here is CASSKTGYEQYF. The CDR3 DNA sequence: TGTGCCAGCAGTAAAACAGGCTACGAGCAGTACTTC.

V usage is TRBV18 and J usage is TRBJ1-1, with unresolved D. The CDR3 has 13 amino acids. V lost 4 bases to trimming and J lost 0 bases, with 6 bases between them. Germline assignment: CDR1 KGHSH and CDR2 LQKENI. DNA of the CDR3: TGTGCCAGCTCACTGTCCGTGAACACTGAAGCTTTCTTT. Protein: CASSLSVNTEAFF.

The V and J genes are TRBV7-6 and TRBJ2-1; 8 bases are a match to TRBD2. This CDR3 is 14 amino acids long. Germline CDR1 SGHVS, CDR2 FNYEAQ. After removal of 6 bases from V and 4 bases from J, the junction contained 5 bases not matched to a gene. CDR3 sequence: CASRPGGPYNEQFF. The CDR3 nucleotides read TGTGCCAGCAGGCCGGGAGGGCCGTACAATGAGCAGTTCTTC.

In regard to this clone: A junction end diverges from the germline sequence, so it may reflect a read error. The chain recombines TRBV7-7 with TRBJ2-1; 7 bases map to TRBD2. Germline V CDR1 and CDR2: SSHAT, FNYEAQ (reference sequence). The CDR3 loop spans 15 amino acids. The CDR3 protein is CASSLGGSGANEQFF. CDR3 DNA sequence: TGTGCTAGCAGCTTGGGGGGGAGCGGGGCTAATGAGCAGTTCTTC.

The chain uses TRBV27 and TRBJ2-7; D call uncertain. V lost 0 bases and J lost 5, with 8 bases in between. Germline CDR1 reads MNHEY; CDR2 reads SMNVEV (reference sequence). The CDR3 length is 13 residues. The CDR3 protein is CASSLSRLHEQYF. In DNA form, the CDR3 reads TGTGCCAGCAGTTTATCCCGACTCCACGAGCAGTACTTC.

The chain uses TRBV5-6 and TRBJ1-1, with TRBD1 matching over 11 bases. The CDR3 contains 17 residues. CDR1 is SGHDT and CDR2 is YYEEEE in the germline V gene. J lost 1 base, V lost 3 bases, and 8 bases had no gene match. CDR3 sequence reads: CASSSSRTGGRNTEAFF. The CDR3 bases are TGTGCCAGCAGCTCGAGCCGGACAGGGGGCAGGAACACTGAAGCTTTCTTT.

V usage is TRBV7-3 and J usage is TRBJ2-7, with 8 bases matching TRBD1. Germline V gene lookup returns CDR1 SGHTA and CDR2 FQGTGA. CDR3 length equals 14 residues. The ends lost 5 bases at V and 7 bases at J; junction bases unmatched: 10. The DNA of the CDR3 is TGTGCCAGCAGCAGACAGGGGTCCCCTGGGGAGCAGTACTTC. Its protein is CASSRQGSPGEQYF. Variable domain in full (rest from reference TRBV7-3 and TRBJ2-7): GAGVSQTPSNKVTEKGKYVELRCDPISGHTALYWYRQSLGQGPEFLIYFQGTGAADDSGLPNDRFFAVRPEGSVSTLKIQRTERGDSAVYLCASSRQGSPGEQYFGPGTRLTVT.

V and J are TRBV25-1 and TRBJ2-7; 10 bases map to TRBD2. From germline, CDR1 is MGHDK and CDR2 SYGVNS. Unmatched junction bases numbered 8, after V lost 2 bases and J lost 7 bases. The CDR3 is made up of 15 amino acids. The DNA of the CDR3 is TGTGCCAGCAGTGAAGGGACTAGCGCGTCCAAGGAGCAGTACTTC. It translates to CASSEGTSASKEQYF.

The genes are TRBV5-1 and TRBJ1-3; perhaps TRBD1 as D (6 bases). This CDR3 contains 16 residues. Trimming took off 1 base at V and 4 bases at J, with 15 bases between the two ends. The germline CDR1 and CDR2 sequences are SGHRS and YFSETQ. The CDR3 DNA reads as TGCGCCAGCAGCTTGCGGCCCCAGGGGTGGGGAAACACCATATATTTT. Encoded protein: CASSLRPQGWGNTIYF.

This clone has more than one count but fewer than ten. V gene TRBV7-6 combines with J gene TRBJ1-1; 7 nucleotides agree with TRBD1. Trimming took 4 bases from V and 0 from J; bases not matched to a gene: 5. CDR1 SGHVS and CDR2 FNYEAQ come from the germline V gene. The length of the CDR3 is 15 residues. The CDR3 loop is CASSSFQGVNTEAFF. CDR3 bases: TGTGCCAGCAGCTCCTTCCAGGGGGTGAACACTGAAGCTTTCTTT.

J is TRBJ2-1 and V is TRBV15, with D unclear. The CDR3 contains 11 residues. Germline CDR1 LNHNV, CDR2 YYDKDF (reference sequence). Between the trimmed V and J ends, which lost 5 bases and 10 bases, there was a span of 9 bases. CDR3 residues: CATSLRLEQFF. The CDR3 DNA reads as TGTGCCACCAGCTTGCGCCTCGAGCAGTTCTTC.

The chain joins TRBV4-1 to TRBJ1-1, with D unclear. The CDR3 spans 16 residues. Germline lookup yields CDR1 MGHRA and CDR2 YSYEKL. The V gene lost 4 bases and the J gene lost 0 bases, with 15 bases spanning the gap. The CDR3 sequence is CASSPLPGSLNTEAFF. DNA for the CDR3: TGCGCCAGCAGCCCCCTCCCCGGTTCCCTGAACACTGAAGCTTTCTTT.

The rearrangement joins TRBV6-6 to TRBJ2-7; 8 positions match TRBD1. With V trimmed by 6 bases and J by 2 bases, 9 bases remained unmatched. The CDR3 covers 15 residues. Germline V gene lookup returns CDR1 MNHNY and CDR2 SVGAGI (reference sequence). The CDR3 nucleotides are TGTGCCAGCAGCCCGGACAGGGCTCTAGCCTACGAGCAGTACTTC. Translation gives CASSPDRALAYEQYF.

The chain joins TRBV27 to TRBJ2-5; 8 nucleotides agree with TRBD2. The V gene end was trimmed by 6 bases and the J gene end by 6 bases; junction bases not matched to a gene: 6. This CDR3 comprises 13 residues. In germline, CDR1 is MNHEY, CDR2 SMNVEV (reference sequence). The CDR3 sequence is CASSGSGGKTQYF. DNA of the CDR3: TGTGCCAGCAGCGGATCGGGGGGGAAGACCCAGTACTTC.

The chain uses TRBV7-9 and TRBJ1-2, with D possibly TRBD1 on 6 matching bases. The CDR3 consists of 14 residues. Between the trimmed V and J ends, which lost 1 base and 4 bases, there was a span of 10 bases. Per the germline V gene, CDR1 is SEHNR and CDR2 is FQNEAQ (reference sequence). CDR3 residues: CASSLGTGTYGYTF. The CDR3 DNA reads as TGTGCCAGCAGCTTAGGTACAGGGACCTATGGCTACACCTTC.

The chain joins TRBV15 to TRBJ2-7; 11 bases agree with TRBD2. Trimming removed 3 bases from V and 3 bases from J; junction bases left unmatched: 4. The CDR3 sequence is 15 residues long. From germline, CDR1 is LNHNV and CDR2 YYDKDF (reference sequence). The CDR3: CATSSSLAGGYEQYF. As DNA, the CDR3 is TGTGCCACCAGCAGCTCCCTAGCGGGGGGCTACGAGCAGTACTTC.

The J gene is TRBJ2-7, the V gene TRBV7-2, with 9 bases aligning to TRBD2. This CDR3 comprises 14 residues. The J segment lost 6 bases and the V segment lost 4 bases, leaving 7 bases of the junction unmatched. CDR1 SGHTA and CDR2 FQGNSA come from the germline V gene. The CDR3 here is CASSSRAGGLEQYF. The DNA for the CDR3 is TGTGCCAGCAGCTCCCGAGCGGGGGGCCTCGAGCAGTACTTC.

The rearrangement links TRBV6-5 to TRBJ2-6; D gene uncertain. CDR1 MNHEY and CDR2 SVGAGI come from the germline V gene. V shed 2 bases and J shed 4 bases, with 9 bases lying between them. The length of the CDR3 is 15 residues. DNA for the CDR3: TGTGCCAGCAGTTACGGGTGGGCCGGGGCCAACGTCCTGACTTTC. It encodes CASSYGWAGANVLTF.

This chain uses TRBV30 with TRBJ2-7, with 8 nucleotides matching TRBD1. Germline CDR1 and CDR2: GTSNPN and SVGIG (reference sequence). The junction had 8 bases not matched to a gene; V was cut back by 5 bases and J by 5 bases. CDR3 length equals 13 residues. CDR3: CAWGQGSGDEQYF. CDR3 coding DNA: TGTGCCTGGGGACAGGGTTCGGGGGACGAGCAGTACTTC.

Here the CDR3 reads CSVSVTGYEQYF. DNA of the CDR3: TGCAGCGTGAGCGTTACAGGATACGAGCAGTACTTC. The chain uses TRBV29-1 and TRBJ2-7, with D maybe TRBD1 (5 bases). CDR3 length: 12 residues. CDR1 is SQVTM, CDR2 ANQGSEA, per germline. The V gene lost 6 bases and the J gene lost 4 bases, with 13 bases spanning the gap.

The chain links TRBV9 to TRBJ2-7; D might be TRBD1 (6 bases). V shed 0 bases and J shed 7 bases, with 14 bases lying between them. The length of the CDR3 is 14 residues. CDR1 SGDLS and CDR2 YYNGEE come from the germline V gene. The CDR3 coding sequence is TGTGCCAGCAGCGTAGTCCCAGGGGCGAAGGAGCAGTACTTC. Amino acids: CASSVVPGAKEQYF.

This clone was detected a few times. The rearrangement links TRBV20-1 to TRBJ2-7, with D uncertain. The CDR3 runs 10 residues. The ends were cut back, 6 bases at V and 6 bases at J, with 9 bases in the middle. Germline loops: CDR1 DFQATT, CDR2 SNEGSKA (reference sequence). Written as DNA, the CDR3 is TGCAGTGCGATTAGAGTCGAGCAGTACTTC. Its protein product is CSAIRVEQYF.

In its sample, this clone was seen a few times. The chain recombines TRBV10-3 with TRBJ2-7; 7 bases align to TRBD1. Germline V gives CDR1 ENHRY, CDR2 SYGVKD. V dropped 4 bases and J dropped 0; count of bases not matched to a gene: 6. The CDR3 extends over 15 amino acids. DNA for the CDR3: TGTGCCATCAGTGTAAACAGGGGTGTCTCCTACGAGCAGTACTTC. Translating it yields CAISVNRGVSYEQYF.

The genes are TRBV2 and TRBJ1-2, with D unresolved. Germline CDR1 and CDR2: SNHLY and FYNNEI. V lost 7 bases and J lost 5, with 11 bases in between. This CDR3 has 12 residues. CDR3 DNA: TGTGCCAGCAATCAGGTTCCGTATGGCTACACCTTC. Translated, it gives CASNQVPYGYTF.

CDR3 region: CATSSSARGKGPTDTQYF. As DNA, the CDR3 is TGTGCCACCAGCAGTTCTGCGAGAGGGAAGGGTCCCACAGATACGCAGTATTTT. The chain couples TRBV15 to TRBJ2-3, with D possibly TRBD2 on 5 matching bases. Per germline, CDR1 LNHNV and CDR2 YYDKDF (reference sequence). The CDR3 sequence is 18 residues long. V lost 3 bases and J lost 2, with 21 bases in between.

The V call is TRBV5-4, the J call TRBJ1-5; D is uncertain. Per the germline V gene, CDR1 is SGHNT and CDR2 is YYREEE (reference sequence). CDR3 length equals 11 residues. The V and J ends lost 4 bases and 6 bases respectively, with 5 bases between them. CDR3 in amino acids: CASSEIQPQHF. The DNA for the CDR3 is TGTGCCAGCAGCGAGATTCAGCCCCAGCATTTT.